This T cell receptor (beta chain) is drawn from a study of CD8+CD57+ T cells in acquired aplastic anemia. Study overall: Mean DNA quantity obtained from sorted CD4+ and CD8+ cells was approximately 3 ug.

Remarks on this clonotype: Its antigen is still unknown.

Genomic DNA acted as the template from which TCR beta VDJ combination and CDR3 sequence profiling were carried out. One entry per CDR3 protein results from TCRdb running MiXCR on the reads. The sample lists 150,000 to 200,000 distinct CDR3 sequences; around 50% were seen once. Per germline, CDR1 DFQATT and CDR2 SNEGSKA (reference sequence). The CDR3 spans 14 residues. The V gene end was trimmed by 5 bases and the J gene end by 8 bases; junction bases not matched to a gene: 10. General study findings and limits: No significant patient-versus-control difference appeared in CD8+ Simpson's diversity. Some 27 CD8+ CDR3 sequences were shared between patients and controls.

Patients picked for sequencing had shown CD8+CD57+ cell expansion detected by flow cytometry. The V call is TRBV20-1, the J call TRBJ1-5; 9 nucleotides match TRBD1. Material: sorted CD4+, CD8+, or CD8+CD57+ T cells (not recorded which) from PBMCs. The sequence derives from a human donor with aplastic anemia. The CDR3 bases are TGCAGTGCTGGACCTACAGGGGGCCCGGAGCCCCAGCATTTT. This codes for CSAGPTGGPEPQHF.